The following is a T cell receptor beta chain sequence with its context. Its antigen is unidentified. These data belong to a study of cytomegalovirus exposure and HLA in healthy donors. Whole-study results and caveats: When analyzed later, the rates of TCR association showed variation by HLA locus, with DRB1 the most and HLA-C the fewest.

CDR3 length: 15 amino acids. Germline V CDR1 and CDR2: ENHRY, SYGVKD. 13 Jbeta primers and 60 Vbeta primers were used for the PCR. Assay used: immunoSEQ multiplex PCR; TCRdb lists only in-frame clones, some missing. The top ten clones hold approximately 1.3% of a sample with 180,000 or so clones, around 80% of them seen once. The chain recombines TRBV10-3 with TRBJ2-5, with a tentative D call TRBD1 (5 bases). With the DNA end fitting TRBJ2-7 better, the J assignment may be wrong. The clonotype comes from a man between 18 and 35 years old in good health and CMV-seronegative. Sequencing input: PBMCs. The CDR3 region has the DNA TGTGCCATCAGTGAGTCGGGGCGTAGCTCCTACGAGCAGTACTTC. This encodes CAISESGRSSYEQYF.